This T cell receptor beta chain emerged from a study of T cells expressing NK-cell markers. Study results and limitations: As a fraction of CD8+ T cells, dominant NKG2C+ clonotypes reached roughly 1.0-7.5% in 5 to 7 donors. HCMV specificity of the expanded NKG2C+ T cell clones was not established.

Remarks on this clonotype: As yet, its antigen is unknown.

The CDR3 totals 13 residues. Germline CDR1 and CDR2: MNHEY and SMNVEV (reference sequence). Reanalyzing the 5' RACE reads, TCRdb keeps one entry per CDR3 protein, without DNA. The sample includes about 260,000 distinct CDR3 sequences. This chain uses TRBV27 with TRBJ1-1. The sequencing sample was made of blood T cells: a sorted CD56 or NKG2C T cell subset, CD4+ or CD8+ T cells, or bulk PBMC T cells (not recorded which). This clonotype was sampled from a man aged 18 to 29 in good health. CDR3 protein: CASSLSGSGSAFF.